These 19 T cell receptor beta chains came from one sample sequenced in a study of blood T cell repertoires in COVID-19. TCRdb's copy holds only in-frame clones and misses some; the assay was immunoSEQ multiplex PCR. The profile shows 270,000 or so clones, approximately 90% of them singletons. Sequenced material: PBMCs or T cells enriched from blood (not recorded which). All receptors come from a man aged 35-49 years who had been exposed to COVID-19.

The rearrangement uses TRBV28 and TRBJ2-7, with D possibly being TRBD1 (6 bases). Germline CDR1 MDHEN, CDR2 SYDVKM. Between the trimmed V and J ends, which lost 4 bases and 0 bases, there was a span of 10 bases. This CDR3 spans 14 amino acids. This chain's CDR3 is CASSSGTYSYEQYF. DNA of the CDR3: TGTGCCAGCAGTTCCGGGACATACTCCTACGAGCAGTACTTC.

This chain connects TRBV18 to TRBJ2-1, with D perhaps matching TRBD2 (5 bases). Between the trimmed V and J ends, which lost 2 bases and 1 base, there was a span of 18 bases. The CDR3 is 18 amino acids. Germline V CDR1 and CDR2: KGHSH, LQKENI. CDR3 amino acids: CASSPGISGIRSYNEQFF. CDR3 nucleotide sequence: TGTGCCAGCTCACCAGGGATATCGGGGATCAGGTCCTACAATGAGCAGTTCTTC.

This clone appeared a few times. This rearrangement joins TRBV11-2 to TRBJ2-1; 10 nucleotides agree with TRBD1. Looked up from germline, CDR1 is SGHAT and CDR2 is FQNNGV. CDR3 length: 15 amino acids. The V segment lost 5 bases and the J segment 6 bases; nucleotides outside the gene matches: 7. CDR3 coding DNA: TGTGCCAGCAGCATGGGACAGGGGATAGTCAATGAGCAGTTCTTC. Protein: CASSMGQGIVNEQFF.

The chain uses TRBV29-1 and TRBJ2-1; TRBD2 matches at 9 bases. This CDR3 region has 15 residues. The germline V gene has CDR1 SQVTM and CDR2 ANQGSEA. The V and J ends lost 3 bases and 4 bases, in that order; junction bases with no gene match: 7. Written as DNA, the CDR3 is TGCAGCGTTGAGACTAGCGGACTAGATTACAATGAGCAGTTCTTC. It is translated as CSVETSGLDYNEQFF.

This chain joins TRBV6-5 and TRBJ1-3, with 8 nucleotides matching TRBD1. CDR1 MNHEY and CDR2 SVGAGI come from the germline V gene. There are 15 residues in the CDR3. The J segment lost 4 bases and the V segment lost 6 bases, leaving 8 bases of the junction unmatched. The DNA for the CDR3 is TGTGCCAGCAGGGTCAGGGGGCCGGAAGGAAACACCATATATTTT. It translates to CASRVRGPEGNTIYF.

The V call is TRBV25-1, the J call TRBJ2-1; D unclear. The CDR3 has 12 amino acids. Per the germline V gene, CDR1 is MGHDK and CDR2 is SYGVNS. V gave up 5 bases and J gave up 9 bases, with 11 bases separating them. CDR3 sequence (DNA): TGTGCCAGCAGTTCCCAAGCAGGTGAGCAGTTCTTC. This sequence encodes CASSSQAGEQFF.

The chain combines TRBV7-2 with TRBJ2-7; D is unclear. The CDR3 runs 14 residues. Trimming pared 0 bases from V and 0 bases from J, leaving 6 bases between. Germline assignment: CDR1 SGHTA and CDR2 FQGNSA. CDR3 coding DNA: TGTGCCAGCAGCTTAGCGGTCAGCTCCTACGAGCAGTACTTC. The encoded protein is CASSLAVSSYEQYF.

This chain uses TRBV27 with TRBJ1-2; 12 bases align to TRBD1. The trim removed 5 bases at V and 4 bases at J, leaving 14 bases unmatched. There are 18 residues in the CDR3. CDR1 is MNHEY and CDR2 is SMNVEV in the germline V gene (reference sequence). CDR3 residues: CASSPRGTGTGGFYGYTF. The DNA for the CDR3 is TGTGCCAGCAGTCCCCGCGGGACCGGGACAGGGGGCTTCTATGGCTACACCTTC.

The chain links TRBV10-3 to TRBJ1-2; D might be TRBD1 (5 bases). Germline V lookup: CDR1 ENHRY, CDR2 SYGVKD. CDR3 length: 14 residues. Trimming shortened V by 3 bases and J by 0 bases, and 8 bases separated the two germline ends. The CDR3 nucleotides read TGTGCCATCAGTGACCCGACAGCTAACTATGGCTACACCTTC. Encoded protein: CAISDPTANYGYTF.

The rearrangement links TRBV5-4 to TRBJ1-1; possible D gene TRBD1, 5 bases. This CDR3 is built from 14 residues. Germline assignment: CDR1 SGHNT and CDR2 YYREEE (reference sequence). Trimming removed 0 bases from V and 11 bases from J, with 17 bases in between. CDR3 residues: CASSLAGRAGSAFF. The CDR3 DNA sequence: TGTGCCAGCAGCTTGGCCGGCAGGGCCGGTTCGGCTTTCTTT.

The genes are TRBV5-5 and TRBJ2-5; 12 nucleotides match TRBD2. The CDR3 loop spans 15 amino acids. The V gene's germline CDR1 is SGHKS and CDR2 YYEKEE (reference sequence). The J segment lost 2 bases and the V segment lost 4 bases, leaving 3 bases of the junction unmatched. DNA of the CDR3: TGTGCCAGCAGCCCGGGGACTAGCGGGCAAGAGACCCAGTACTTC. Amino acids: CASSPGTSGQETQYF.

As DNA, the CDR3 is TGTGCCAGTCGCGCCCTGACCGGGACTGCCTACACCGGGGAGCTGTTTTTT. This encodes CASRALTGTAYTGELFF. This chain uses TRBV19 with TRBJ2-2; D is possibly TRBD2 (6 bases). Between the trimmed V and J ends, which lost 8 bases and 3 bases, there was a span of 22 bases. The CDR3 sequence is 17 residues long. Germline CDR1 is LNHDA and CDR2 is SQIVND (reference sequence).

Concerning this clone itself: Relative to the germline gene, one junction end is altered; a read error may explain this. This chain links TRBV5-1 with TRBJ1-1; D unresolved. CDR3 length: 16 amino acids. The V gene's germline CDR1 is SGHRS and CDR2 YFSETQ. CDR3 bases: TGCGCTAGCAGCTTGGATTATAGGGAGTTGAACACTGAAGCTTTCTTT. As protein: CASSLDYRELNTEAFF.

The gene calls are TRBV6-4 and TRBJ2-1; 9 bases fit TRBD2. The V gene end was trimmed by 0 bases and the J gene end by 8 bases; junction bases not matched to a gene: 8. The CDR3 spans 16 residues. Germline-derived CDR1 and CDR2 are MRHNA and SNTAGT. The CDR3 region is CASSDSLSGSRDEQFF. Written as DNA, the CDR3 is TGTGCCAGCAGTGACTCGCTTAGCGGGAGCAGAGATGAGCAGTTCTTC.

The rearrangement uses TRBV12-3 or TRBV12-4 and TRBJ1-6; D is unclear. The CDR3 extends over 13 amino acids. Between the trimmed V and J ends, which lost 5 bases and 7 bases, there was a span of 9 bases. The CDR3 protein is CASSIGLNSPLHF. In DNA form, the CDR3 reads TGTGCCAGCAGTATTGGACTAAATTCACCCCTCCACTTT.

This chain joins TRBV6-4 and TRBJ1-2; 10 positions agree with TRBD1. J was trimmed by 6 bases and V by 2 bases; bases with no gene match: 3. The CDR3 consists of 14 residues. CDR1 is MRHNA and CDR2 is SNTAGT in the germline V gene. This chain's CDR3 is CASSDGQGVNGYTF. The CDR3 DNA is TGTGCCAGCAGTGACGGACAGGGGGTCAATGGCTACACCTTC.

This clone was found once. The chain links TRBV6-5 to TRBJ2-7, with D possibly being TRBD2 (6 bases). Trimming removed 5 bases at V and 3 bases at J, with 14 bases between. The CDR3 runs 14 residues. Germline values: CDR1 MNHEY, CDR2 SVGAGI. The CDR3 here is CASSLKGGLYEQYF. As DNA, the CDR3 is TGTGCCAGCAGTCTGAAGGGAGGCCTCTACGAGCAGTACTTC.

In DNA, the CDR3 is TGTGCCAGCAGCTTCACTAGCGGGAAAGTCGACGAGCAGTACTTC. Amino acids: CASSFTSGKVDEQYF. J is TRBJ2-7 and V is TRBV5-4, with 10 positions matching TRBD2. Per the germline V gene, CDR1 is SGHNT and CDR2 is YYREEE (reference sequence). The trim removed 2 bases at V and 5 bases at J, leaving 7 bases unmatched. The CDR3 length is 15 residues. Full variable domain (remainder filled in from reference TRBV5-4 and TRBJ2-7): ETGVTQSPTHLIKTRGQQVTLRCSSQSGHNTVSWYQQALGQGPQFIFQYYREEENGRGNFPPRFSGLQFPNYSSELNVNALELDDSALYLCASSFTSGKVDEQYFGPGTRLTVT.

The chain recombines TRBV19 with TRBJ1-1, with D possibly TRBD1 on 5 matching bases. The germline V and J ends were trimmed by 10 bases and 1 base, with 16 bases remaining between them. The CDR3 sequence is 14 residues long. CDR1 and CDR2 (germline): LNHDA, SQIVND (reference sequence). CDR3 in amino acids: CATQLGRWNTEAFF. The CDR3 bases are TGTGCCACTCAACTGGGGCGTTGGAACACTGAAGCTTTCTTT.